These 30 T cell receptor beta chains were all obtained from the same sample, sequenced in a study of technical replicates of blood from four donors. Sequencing was performed with immunoSEQ multiplex PCR; in TCRdb, only in-frame clones are kept and a portion is missing. The data show 98,000 or so clones, approximately 96% seen once. Sequenced material: T cells isolated from PBMCs. These receptor sequences come from a human donor in good health.

The rearrangement links TRBV5-1 to TRBJ1-5, with a possible D match to TRBD1 (5 bases). Trimming cost V 4 bases and J 4 bases, with 18 bases left between them. Germline V gene data show CDR1 as SGHRS and CDR2 as YFSETQ. CDR3 length: 16 residues. The CDR3: CASSPGGDVYNQPQHF. The CDR3 coding sequence is TGCGCCAGCAGCCCAGGAGGGGATGTTTATAATCAGCCCCAGCATTTT. Supplemented by reference TRBV5-1 and TRBJ1-5, the full variable domain reads KAGVTQTPRYLIKTRGQQVTLSCSPISGHRSVSWYQQTPGQGLQFLFEYFSETQRNKGNFPGRFSGRQFSNSRSEMNVSTLELGDSALYLCASSPGGDVYNQPQHFGDGTRLSIL.

The chain carries TRBV11-1 and TRBJ2-7; a weak D match, TRBD1 (5 bases). Trimming took off 1 base at V and 0 bases at J, with 10 bases between the two ends. The length of the CDR3 is 15 residues. Germline loops: CDR1 SGHAT, CDR2 FQDESV (reference sequence). The CDR3 DNA sequence: TGTGCCAGCAGCTTAGTTAGGGGATTCTCCTACGAGCAGTACTTC. Protein sequence: CASSLVRGFSYEQYF.

This chain links TRBV29-1 with TRBJ2-1; the D gene is possibly TRBD2 (7 bases). The CDR3 length is 14 residues. V lost 7 bases to trimming and J lost 8 bases, with 21 bases between them. Germline V gene sequence: CDR1 SQVTM, CDR2 ANQGSEA. CDR3 in amino acids: CSGVGRGADDEQFF. CDR3 nucleotide sequence: TGCAGCGGGGTAGGTCGGGGGGCCGACGATGAGCAGTTCTTC.

The chain is built from TRBV28 and TRBJ1-1; D may be TRBD1 (6 bases). Deletions cut 5 bases from V and 3 bases from J, with 16 bases between. Germline loops: CDR1 MDHEN, CDR2 SYDVKM. The CDR3 sequence is 15 residues long. CDR3 loop: CASSRVRGADTEAFF. CDR3 DNA: TGTGCCAGCAGTAGAGTCAGGGGCGCGGACACTGAAGCTTTCTTT.

In its sample, this clone was seen once. The CDR3 DNA is TGTGCCAGCAGCTTATCGAGTCCAGATACGCAGTATTTT. Amino acids: CASSLSSPDTQYF. The V gene is TRBV7-3, the J gene TRBJ2-3; D uncertain. The CDR3 has 13 residues. V shed 2 bases and J shed 4 bases, with 7 bases lying between them. Germline CDR1 reads SGHTA; CDR2 reads FQGTGA.

J is TRBJ1-4 and V is TRBV23-1; no clear D. TRBV23-1 is treated as an ORF (open reading frame) with a function not yet certain. V lost 1 base and J lost 7, with 4 bases in between. CDR3 size: 12 residues. This CDR3 reads CASSQLAEKLFF. For the CDR3, the DNA is TGCGCCAGCAGTCAATTGGCTGAAAAACTGTTTTTT.

This chain uses TRBV4-1 with TRBJ2-7, with 7 bases lining up with TRBD1. V trimming: 3 bases; J trimming: 6 bases; junction bases outside the gene matches: 11. Germline values: CDR1 MGHRA, CDR2 YSYEKL. The CDR3 covers 15 residues. CDR3 residues: CASSQTDRDRSEQYF. CDR3 bases: TGCGCCAGCAGCCAGACCGACAGGGATCGGTCCGAGCAGTACTTC.

V is TRBV28 and J is TRBJ2-7, with 10 bases identical to TRBD2. The germline gives CDR1 MDHEN, CDR2 SYDVKM. V dropped 4 bases and J dropped 1; count of bases not matched to a gene: 10. This CDR3 comprises 17 residues. For the CDR3, the DNA is TGTGCCAGCAGTTCCCCTAGAAGCGGGAGGGCTTCCTACGAGCAGTACTTC. Protein product: CASSSPRSGRASYEQYF.

This chain connects TRBV5-4 to TRBJ2-1, with TRBD2 matching over 10 bases. Germline trimming cut 4 bases from V and 5 bases from J; bases unmatched to any gene: 18. This CDR3 is built from 19 residues. CDR1 SGHNT and CDR2 YYREEE come from the germline V gene (reference sequence). The CDR3 region is CASSLWGSGRTQSDNEQFF. The CDR3 DNA is TGTGCCAGCAGCCTCTGGGGTAGCGGGAGGACTCAATCTGACAATGAGCAGTTCTTC.

This chain joins TRBV5-6 and TRBJ2-7; 7 bases line up with TRBD1. Germline V gives CDR1 SGHDT, CDR2 YYEEEE. This CDR3 is built from 14 residues. The V and J ends lost 4 bases and 4 bases, in that order; junction bases with no gene match: 8. CDR3 loop: CASSPDRDRYEQYF. CDR3 nucleotides: TGTGCCAGCAGCCCTGACCGGGACAGATACGAGCAGTACTTC.

The V and J genes are TRBV6-5 and TRBJ2-2, with D hard to call. This CDR3 contains 13 residues. Trimming cost V 4 bases and J 6 bases, with 9 bases left between them. Germline lookup yields CDR1 MNHEY and CDR2 SVGAGI. CDR3 DNA sequence: TGTGCCAGCAGTTTTGATCGGGCCGGGGAGCTGTTTTTT. Its protein is CASSFDRAGELFF.

CDR3 sequence: CASSWTGGGQYF. CDR3 nucleotides: TGTGCCAGTAGCTGGACAGGGGGAGGTCAGTACTTC. The chain recombines TRBV19 with TRBJ2-4; 10 nucleotides align to TRBD1. Germline CDR1 and CDR2: LNHDA and SQIVND (reference sequence). V gave up 6 bases and J gave up 12 bases; unmatched junction bases: 5. The CDR3 runs 12 residues.

The V and J genes are TRBV11-2 and TRBJ1-3; TRBD1 aligns across 7 bases. V was clipped by 11 bases and J by 4 bases; unmatched bases: 5. Germline CDR1 reads SGHAT; CDR2 reads FQNNGV. CDR3 length: 12 residues. CDR3: CAAQGIGNTIYF. As DNA, the CDR3 is TGTGCCGCACAGGGGATCGGAAACACCATATATTTT.

The chain recombines TRBV28 with TRBJ2-7; 7 bases are shared with TRBD2. V was pared by 1 base and J by 1 base, with 4 bases of the junction left unmatched. The CDR3 covers 15 residues. CDR1 MDHEN and CDR2 SYDVKM come from the germline V gene. CDR3 sequence: CASSLYAGESYEQYF. The CDR3 DNA follows: TGTGCCAGCAGTTTATATGCGGGGGAATCCTACGAGCAGTACTTC.

The chain couples TRBV10-1 to TRBJ2-7, with TRBD1 identical over 8 bases. Looked up from germline, CDR1 is WNHNN and CDR2 is SYGVQD (reference sequence). CDR3 size: 16 residues. Trimming took 3 bases from V and 0 from J; bases not matched to a gene: 7. Here the CDR3 reads CASSEVRDRSSYEQYF. In DNA, the CDR3 is TGCGCCAGCAGTGAAGTTAGGGACAGGAGCTCCTACGAGCAGTACTTC.

The chain links TRBV10-3 to TRBJ1-2, with TRBD1 as a possible D gene (6 bases). CDR1 ENHRY and CDR2 SYGVKD come from the germline V gene. This CDR3 spans 16 amino acids. Trimming cost V 10 bases and J 3 bases, with 24 bases left between them. CDR3 in amino acids: CATEGGYLTLHYGYTF. The CDR3 DNA sequence: TGTGCCACCGAGGGGGGGTACCTTACTCTGCACTATGGCTACACCTTC.

The rearrangement uses TRBV7-6 and TRBJ1-6; 10 positions agree with TRBD1. V trimming: 2 bases; J trimming: 7 bases; junction bases outside the gene matches: 17. CDR3 length: 20 residues. Germline CDR1 SGHVS, CDR2 FNYEAQ. This chain's CDR3 is CASSLRLGRGQGMGNSPLHF. The CDR3 nucleotides are TGTGCCAGCAGCTTACGACTAGGGCGGGGACAGGGGATGGGAAATTCACCCCTCCACTTT. Full variable domain (outside the CDR3, taken from reference TRBV7-6 and TRBJ1-6): GAGVSQSPRYKVTKRGQDVALRCDPISGHVSLYWYRQALGQGPEFLTYFNYEAQQDKSGLPNDRFSAERPEGSISTLTIQRTEQRDSAMYRCASSLRLGRGQGMGNSPLHFGNGTRLTVT.

The CDR3 reads CASSELLGDRSYGYTF. CDR3 bases: TGTGCCAGCAGTGAATTGTTAGGGGACAGAAGCTATGGCTACACCTTC. This chain links TRBV25-1 with TRBJ1-2; TRBD1 agrees at 7 bases. Germline V gene data show CDR1 as MGHDK and CDR2 as SYGVNS. The CDR3 loop spans 16 amino acids. The trim removed 1 base at V and 4 bases at J, leaving 9 bases unmatched.

The V and J genes are TRBV4-2 and TRBJ1-5; D not certain. V was shortened by 3 bases and J by 4 bases, with 7 bases between the two germline ends. The CDR3 contains 13 residues. Germline V gene data show CDR1 as LGHNA and CDR2 as YNFKEQ. CDR3 DNA: TGTGCCAGCAGCCATTATTTAAATCAGCCCCAGCATTTT. Translated: CASSHYLNQPQHF.

This clone has just one count. The genes are TRBV2 and TRBJ2-3, with a possible D match to TRBD2 (6 bases). This CDR3 spans 13 amino acids. Germline V CDR1 and CDR2: SNHLY, FYNNEI. V was cut by 1 base and J by 13 bases, with 15 bases left in between. The CDR3 here is CASSEEGDSPKYF. DNA of the CDR3: TGTGCCAGCAGTGAAGAAGGGGACTCCCCAAAGTATTTT.

The chain carries TRBV10-1 and TRBJ2-2; D not certain. The CDR3 sequence is 14 residues long. The germline gives CDR1 WNHNN, CDR2 SYGVQD (reference sequence). The V gene lost 6 bases and the J gene lost 0 bases, with 8 bases spanning the gap. The CDR3 DNA follows: TGCGCCAGCAGCGTCCTAGCGAACACCGGGGAGCTGTTTTTT. Protein sequence: CASSVLANTGELFF.

The chain joins TRBV6-5 to TRBJ1-1, with 9 positions matching TRBD1. V was clipped by 0 bases and J by 8 bases; unmatched bases: 4. The germline V gene encodes CDR1 MNHEY and CDR2 SVGAGI. This CDR3 has 14 amino acids. CDR3 protein: CASSYSSGTGEAFF. CDR3 bases: TGTGCCAGCAGTTACTCTTCCGGGACAGGGGAAGCTTTCTTT.

The V and J genes are TRBV20-1 and TRBJ1-2; D is ambiguous. CDR3 length: 11 amino acids. Trimming took 6 bases from V and 8 from J, leaving 13 bases between them. Germline V gene sequence: CDR1 DFQATT, CDR2 SNEGSKA (reference sequence). In DNA form, the CDR3 reads TGCAGTGCAAGCCTCGCGCAAGGCTACACCTTC. It specifies CSASLAQGYTF.

V gene TRBV6-1 combines with J gene TRBJ2-5; 7 bases map to TRBD1. Germline V gene data show CDR1 as MNHNS and CDR2 as SASEGT. V was pared by 8 bases and J by 4 bases, with 4 bases of the junction left unmatched. CDR3 length equals 12 residues. The DNA of the CDR3 is TGTGCCAGCGGGACAGCAGCAGAGACCCAGTACTTC. The encoded protein is CASGTAAETQYF.

This clone was seen once. This sequence joins TRBV14 and TRBJ1-1; the D gene is possibly TRBD1 (5 bases). Trimming left V 4 bases short and J 0 bases short, with 12 bases between. Per germline, CDR1 SGHDN and CDR2 FVKESK. The CDR3 loop spans 15 amino acids. The CDR3 sequence: CASSPLRVMNTEAFF. CDR3 DNA sequence: TGTGCCAGCAGCCCACTCAGGGTGATGAACACTGAAGCTTTCTTT.

This chain uses TRBV29-1 with TRBJ1-1; D not resolved. Germline CDR1 and CDR2: SQVTM and ANQGSEA. The length of the CDR3 is 12 residues. Trimming left V 4 bases short and J 3 bases short, with 9 bases between. CDR3 residues: CSVGGLDTEAFF. The CDR3 DNA is TGCAGCGTTGGCGGATTGGACACTGAAGCTTTCTTT.

The V call is TRBV4-1, the J call TRBJ2-1; possible D gene TRBD1, 5 bases. The CDR3 is made up of 15 amino acids. Germline loops: CDR1 MGHRA, CDR2 YSYEKL. V dropped 4 bases and J dropped 2 bases, with 12 bases sitting between them. The CDR3 nucleotides read TGCGCCAGCAGCCCTACACTGGACACCTACAATGAGCAGTTCTTC. Protein sequence: CASSPTLDTYNEQFF.

This clone appeared once. CDR3 sequence reads: CASSLGAGRKTQYF. The CDR3 DNA reads as TGTGCCAGCAGCCTCGGTGCGGGGAGGAAGACCCAGTACTTC. The chain carries TRBV7-2 and TRBJ2-5, with D possibly being TRBD2 (6 bases). Germline V lookup: CDR1 SGHTA, CDR2 FQGNSA. V dropped 5 bases and J dropped 6 bases, with 16 bases sitting between them. This CDR3 has 14 amino acids.

The chain has TRBV30 and TRBJ1-1; 7 nucleotides align to TRBD1. The CDR3 is 14 amino acids. Looked up from germline, CDR1 is GTSNPN and CDR2 is SVGIG (reference sequence). V lost 4 bases, J lost 6 bases, and 11 bases stayed unmatched. In DNA, the CDR3 is TGTGCCTGGACCCAACAGGGGTGGTACTCTGAAGCTTTCTTT. Protein product: CAWTQQGWYSEAFF.

This sequence joins TRBV19 and TRBJ1-1; D gene ambiguous. The V gene lost 3 bases and the J gene lost 1 base, with 6 bases spanning the gap. The CDR3 loop spans 13 amino acids. Germline V gives CDR1 LNHDA, CDR2 SQIVND (reference sequence). The CDR3 sequence is CASSMNRNTEAFF. Written as DNA, the CDR3 is TGTGCCAGTAGTATGAACAGGAACACTGAAGCTTTCTTT.